A selection of T cell receptor beta chains follows, all from one sample in a study of T-cell memory formation after mild COVID-19. TCRdb recomputed calls from the 5' RACE reads with MiXCR, one row per CDR3 protein. This table holds 400,000 or so distinct CDR3 sequences, around 20% found once. The specimen was PBMCs or a T cell subset sorted from them (not recorded which). These receptors were taken from an adult woman who had mild COVID-19 (a few samples of this study predate the infection). Cell type and time point are not known. CDR3s include the opening cysteine and the closing phenylalanine or tryptophan. The D gene is left open where the match is weak. Size is stated for part of the rows, as once, few or many counts, or as a class when the clone is expanded.

V	D	size	J	CDR3	DNA
TRBV7-9	NA	NA	TRBJ2-6	CASSLSLAGRSGANVLTF	TGTGCCAGCAGCTTATCGTTAGCAGGGAGGTCTGGGGCCAACGTCCTGACTTTC
TRBV20-1	NA	few	TRBJ1-1	CSARRGTVGDTEAFF	TGCAGTGCCAGACGGGGCACAGTGGGGGACACTGAAGCTTTCTTT
TRBV12-3/TRBV12-4	NA	many	TRBJ2-7	CASSSSGSYEQYF	TGTGCCAGCAGCTCGAGTGGCTCCTACGAGCAGTACTTC
TRBV20-1	TRBD2	few	TRBJ2-1	CSASFGGAGNEQFF	TGCAGTGCTAGTTTCGGGGGGGCGGGCAATGAGCAGTTCTTC
TRBV10-3	NA	NA	TRBJ1-1	CAISESGGGAEAFF	TGTGCCATCAGTGAGTCCGGGGGAGGAGCTGAAGCTTTCTTT
TRBV6-6	NA	few	TRBJ1-4	CASSYSVEGREKLFF	TGTGCCAGCAGTTACTCGGTAGAGGGAAGGGAAAAACTGTTTTTT
TRBV5-1	NA	many	TRBJ1-2	CASSLGANYGYTF	TGCGCCAGCAGCTTGGGTGCTAACTATGGCTACACCTTC
TRBV9	NA	NA	TRBJ2-7	CASSVTRAGEQYF	TGTGCCAGCAGCGTAACTAGGGCCGGCGAGCAGTACTTC
TRBV9	TRBD1	few	TRBJ2-6	CASSETGAADWPGANVLTF	TGTGCCAGCAGCGAGACAGGGGCTGCGGATTGGCCTGGGGCCAACGTCCTGACTTTC
TRBV7-9	NA	NA	TRBJ2-1	CASSHDSEQFF	TGTGCCAGCAGCCACGACAGTGAGCAGTTCTTC
TRBV29-1	NA	NA	TRBJ2-7	CSVETRYEQYF	TGCAGCGTTGAAACTAGGTACGAGCAGTACTTC
TRBV28	NA	few	TRBJ1-2	CASSLADGYTF	TGTGCCAGCAGTTTAGCGGATGGCTACACCTTC
TRBV25-1	NA	few	TRBJ2-7	CASSDKQGSTYEQYF	TGTGCCAGCAGTGATAAGCAGGGAAGCACCTACGAGCAGTACTTC
TRBV6-5	TRBD2	NA	TRBJ2-7	CASSRTGTSGESYEQYF	TGTGCCAGCAGCCGAACCGGGACTAGCGGGGAATCCTACGAGCAGTACTTC
TRBV29-1	NA	few	TRBJ1-4	CSVPDRAGQKLFF	TGCAGCGTCCCGGACCGCGCGGGGCAAAAACTGTTTTTT
TRBV5-1	NA	NA	TRBJ1-4	CASSLGGEKLFF	TGTGCCAGCAGCTTAGGAGGAGAAAAACTGTTTTTT
TRBV6-1	NA	NA	TRBJ2-5	CASTVGVDVETQYF	TGTGCCAGCACTGTGGGCGTTGATGTGGAGACCCAGTACTTC
TRBV6-5	TRBD2	few	TRBJ2-1	CASSYSPGLVAYNEQFF	TGTGCCAGCAGTTACTCGCCGGGACTAGTGGCCTACAATGAGCAGTTCTTC
TRBV18	TRBD2	NA	TRBJ2-3	CASSVTSGSIGDTQYF	TGTGCCAGCTCAGTGACTAGCGGGAGTATTGGAGATACGCAGTATTTT
TRBV10-3	NA	NA	TRBJ2-7	CAISDPAGQQTSYEQYF	TGTGCCATCAGTGACCCCGCGGGACAGCAAACGTCCTACGAGCAGTACTTC
TRBV10-3	NA	few	TRBJ2-3	CAISYSTDTQYF	TGTGCCATCAGTTATAGCACAGATACGCAGTATTTT
TRBV3-1	NA	few	TRBJ1-6	CASSQEFGREYNSPLHF	TGTGCCAGCAGCCAAGAGTTCGGCAGGGAGTATAATTCACCCCTCCACTTT
TRBV6-2/TRBV6-3	NA	NA	TRBJ1-5	CASSGLEGLNQPQHF	TGTGCCAGCAGTGGGCTAGAGGGACTGAATCAGCCCCAGCATTTT
TRBV7-8	TRBD1	NA	TRBJ1-1	CASSSEVPGQGLTEAFF	TGTGCCAGCAGCTCAGAAGTCCCGGGACAGGGATTAACTGAAGCTTTCTTT
TRBV7-9	NA	few	TRBJ1-1	CASSLRGEAFF	TGTGCCAGCAGCTTACGCGGTGAAGCTTTCTTT
TRBV29-1	NA	NA	TRBJ2-2	CSVDQGGELFF	TGCAGCGTTGATCAAGGAGGGGAGCTGTTTTTT
TRBV12-3/TRBV12-4	TRBD1	NA	TRBJ1-2	CASTGTAYGYTF	TGTGCCAGTACCGGGACAGCCTATGGCTACACCTTC
TRBV12-3/TRBV12-4	TRBD2	many	TRBJ2-1	CASSSGGLAGANEQFF	TGTGCCAGCAGTTCGGGGGGACTAGCGGGAGCAAATGAGCAGTTCTTC
TRBV30	NA	few	TRBJ2-3	CAWSVGPPDTQYF	TGTGCCTGGAGTGTAGGCCCACCCGATACGCAGTATTTT